This T cell receptor (beta chain) originates from a study of cytomegalovirus exposure and HLA in healthy donors (dated by TCRdb to 2015 to 2018). Notes on the research overall: An earlier analysis of approximately 590 of the donors reported approximately 290 Gb of sequence data and 100 million to 130 million unique TCR beta sequences from roughly 180 million T cells. Using immunosequencing, the study profiled T cell repertoires from around 680 subjects and related those repertoires to cytomegalovirus serostatus. Among the roughly 400 genotyped donors, around 81% belonged to the genetic ancestry cluster associated with self-reported Caucasian donors. Across some 400 genotyped donors of the cohort, an average of roughly 250,000 unique TCR beta nucleotide sequences per donor were sequenced, and about a sixth of those sequences were non-productive. Alongside the repertoire data, information on donor age, sex, ethnicity and CMV serostatus was compiled. An earlier analysis of about 600 of the donors used high-throughput TCR beta sequencing to judge whether each TCR beta V gene segment behaved as functional or pseudogenic. About 280 gigabases of sequencing data and 80 million or so unique TCR sequences were included in an early release covering roughly 600 HLA-typed donors. Class I and class II HLA loci were covered by the typing at four-digit resolution. The study was designed to test whether signatures of past pathogen exposure could be identified by cataloging public T cell receptors. To predict cytomegalovirus infection status, the study combined high-throughput TCR immunosequencing, statistical association of individual TCRs with disease status, and machine learning. Because of strong linkage in the cohort, a few DR-DQ haplotypes were treated as single units for association and clustering. The number of typed donors differed by locus: 629-630 for A, B, C, DRB1 and DQB1; roughly 510 for DQA1; fewer than 610 for DPA1; and around 490 for DPB1. A later genetic analysis took genome-wide SNP genotypes for about 65% of the 666 donors and used that subset as a discovery cohort. Besides the first cohort of more than 650 subjects, a separate validation cohort made up of over 100 different subjects was used. All discovery cohort repertoires had been generated using a single sequencing platform. A later analysis re-examined previously published TCR beta repertoires from 610 or so donors and added high-resolution HLA genotyping to investigate patterns of TCR occurrence. In the later analysis, no new phenotypic data were used to find candidate immune exposures; instead, reliance was placed on TCR beta sequences and their occurrence across donors.

This clone has just a few counts. What antigen it recognizes has not been identified. It has no much larger one-base neighbor in the sample; base qualities were not kept. The cohort consisted of hundreds of healthy bone marrow donors. At the time of sampling, all cohort members were nominally healthy, though unrecorded immune exposures were likely present. The donor was CMV seronegative and was included in the group of several hundred seronegative cohort members. A peripheral blood sample was provided by each donor, and peripheral blood mononuclear cells were used for TCR beta sequencing. The Qiagen DNeasy Blood Extraction Kit was used to extract genomic DNA from the blood cell samples. Inclusive of the bounding cysteine and phenylalanine, the CDR3 is 14 residues long. Kept here is only the CDR3 DNA, which spans 42 bases and is read in frame from base 1. The V end loses 2 bases and the J end loses 0 bases, and a stretch of 8 bases separates them. CDR1 is given as MNHEY and CDR2 as SMNVEV, both from the germline V gene (reference sequence).

The library was generated by the immunoSEQ multiplex PCR assay. For the multiplex PCR, a mixture combining 60 forward primers for TCR Vbeta segments and 13 reverse primers for TCR Jbeta segments was used. The CDR3 region of rearranged TCR beta genes was amplified from genomic DNA by a multiplex PCR assay. On the Illumina HiSeq System, the amplified TCR beta libraries were sequenced as 87-base-pair reads. The authors' analysis ran thus. Across the 600 to 700 repertoires, a later analysis counted roughly 84 million unique TCR beta chains, roughly 11 million of which were shared by at least two donors. To remove PCR and sequencing errors, raw reads were error-corrected and collapsed into unique sequences using a nearest-neighbor algorithm that merged closely related sequences. Alignment of CDR3 sequences to IMGT reference sequences was used to assign V, D and J gene segments. For a sequence to be retained, a match of at least six nucleotides was required to both a V gene segment and a J gene segment. A rearrangement counted as productive if the CDR3 had no stop codons and remained in frame with V and J, and every other rearrangement counted as non-productive. Following IMGT convention, CDR3 was defined as the stretch from the second conserved V-encoded cysteine up to the conserved J-encoded phenylalanine. The earlier analysis of more than 450 of the donors excluded sequences that lacked an unambiguous match to a single V gene segment. An earlier analysis of 450 to 650 of the donors called V segments functional above 56.7% productive rearrangements and segregating when the between-donor standard deviation exceeded 5%. A statistical classification framework was built to diagnose cytomegalovirus status from the catalog of TCR beta chain sequences. A later analysis assigned V and J genes by comparing TCR nucleotide sequences with IMGT/GENE-DB human TR gene sequences. Using the TCRdist pipeline, a later analysis assigned CDR3 sequences along with most-parsimonious VDJ recombination scenarios. In a later analysis, each TCR beta chain was defined by its CDR3 amino acid sequence together with its V-gene family, and reads lacking a unique V-gene family were excluded. In a later analysis, around 650 highly shared, low-generation-probability nucleotide sequences were removed to address suspected cross-contamination and a sequencing artifact. In a later analysis, a clonal expansion index for each public chain was calculated from normalized within-repertoire ranks of inferred template counts. In a later analysis, generation probabilities were computed with a VDJ recombination model fitted to out-of-frame rearrangements, and the resulting probabilities were checked against IGoR. A later analysis scored TCR-TCR, TCR-HLA and TCR-CMV co-occurrence with hypergeometric tests, applying a repertoire-size bias correction to TCR pairs. A later analysis estimated false discovery rates by permuting HLA or CMV assignments 20 times. In a later analysis, co-occurring TCRs were grouped with DBSCAN, and TCRdist sequence similarity was added when clustering was performed within HLA-allele-positive subsets. Co-occurrence clustering excluded repertoires with fewer than 30,000 or more than 120,000 public chains, plus five with anomalous nucleotide sharing. TCRdb holds this immuneACCESS table with in-frame rearrangements only. Some clones are missing; in checked studies, unresolved V genes explain under half, and the rest has no known cause. Clone size and V and J calls were adopted from that table, with D and trimming inferred from the DNA. This sample is represented by roughly 130,000 clones; over 8% of them were singletons. The ten largest clones take up approximately 5% of the sample.

Paper-wide results and their limitations: In a later analysis, HLA-associated TCR beta chains were found to be more clonally expanded and to have lower generation probabilities than equally common non-associated chains. For the cohort, immune exposure information was limited to CMV serostatus. Linkage disequilibrium might explain the correlated functional status among segregating V segments, but an unknown experimental factor could not be excluded. Several of the top co-occurrence clusters appeared to be linked to parvovirus B19, influenza, CMV and Epstein-Barr virus, according to a later analysis. In a later analysis, TCR association rates were found to vary across HLA loci, with the most associated TCRs seen for DRB1 alleles and the fewest for HLA-C alleles. An association between a missense DCLRE1C variant and V-gene and J-gene trimming of TCR beta chains was found in a later genetic analysis and replicated in an independent cohort. This cohort had only TCR beta chains sequenced, and the lack of alpha or paired-chain data limited which features could be detected. The classifier was reported to diagnose cytomegalovirus status with high specificity and sensitivity in both the original cohort and the validation cohort. The presence/absence analyses assumed that sequencing depth was roughly uniform across donors, and that assumption may not be true. In a later genetic analysis, fewer N-insertions in productive TCRs were reported among donors in an Asian-associated ancestry cluster than the approximately 710-donor mean. Most TCR sequences were observed very rarely across donors, whereas some public TCRs were present in many individuals. An earlier analysis of roughly 570 of the donors showed that most TCR beta V segments appeared in productive rearrangements either about 90% or about 30% of the time, which broadly matched IMGT annotations. A group of highly shared sequence variants was considered likely to be a technical artifact of the sequencing pipeline. It was suggested by the authors that the approach could potentially be generalized to other disease states and immunological phenotypes. The study listed 150 to 200 TCR beta chains as associated with cytomegalovirus. Strong co-occurrence of HLA alleles, especially DR and DQ, made assigning TCR associations to individual alleles difficult. According to a later analysis, most CMV-associated TCR beta chains appeared to be HLA-restricted, and the HLA associations seemed to be driven largely by CMV exposure. A further reported finding was that TCR beta sequences accurately predicted the HLA-A and HLA-B alleles for most subjects in the first cohort. Three of the identified cytomegalovirus-associated TCR beta chains were confirmed in vitro to be specific for cytomegalovirus antigens. The 87-base-pair reads could not distinguish some IMGT-functional V segments, including TRBV6-2 and TRBV6-3, so those segments were excluded. In a later analysis, some 18,000 TCR beta sequences were associated with specific HLA alleles at a false discovery rate of 0.05. HLA typing was unavailable for some donors at each locus, so association tests used only the typed subset. Because counts were too low, roughly 18 rarely observed V segments, including chromosome 9 orphons, were left out of the earlier analysis of some 600 of the donors.

The chain is made from TRBV27 and TRBJ2-7, with a tentative D gene TRBD2 over 5 matching bases. The sample comprised PBMCs. This sequence originates from a middle-aged man in good health and CMV-seronegative. This receptor has the CDR3 CASSLSGSSYEQYF. The nucleotides are TGTGCCAGCAGTTTAAGCGGAAGCTCCTACGAGCAGTACTTC.